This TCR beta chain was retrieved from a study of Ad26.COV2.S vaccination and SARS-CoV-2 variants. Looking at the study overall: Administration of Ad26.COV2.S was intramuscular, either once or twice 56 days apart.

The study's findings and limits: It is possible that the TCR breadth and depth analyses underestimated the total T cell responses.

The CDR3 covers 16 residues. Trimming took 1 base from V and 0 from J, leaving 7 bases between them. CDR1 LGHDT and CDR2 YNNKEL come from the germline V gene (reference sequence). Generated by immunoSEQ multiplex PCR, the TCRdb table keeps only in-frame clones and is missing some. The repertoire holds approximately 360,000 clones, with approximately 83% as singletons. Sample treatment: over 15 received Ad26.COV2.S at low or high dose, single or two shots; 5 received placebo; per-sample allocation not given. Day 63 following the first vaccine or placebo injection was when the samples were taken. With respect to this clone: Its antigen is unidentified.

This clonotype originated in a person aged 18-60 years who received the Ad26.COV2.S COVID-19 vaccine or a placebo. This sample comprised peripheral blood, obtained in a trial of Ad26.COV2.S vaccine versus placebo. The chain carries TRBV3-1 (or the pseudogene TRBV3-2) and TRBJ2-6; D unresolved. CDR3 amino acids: CASSQVVFSGANVLTF. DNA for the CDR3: TGTGCCAGCAGCCAAGTCGTGTTCTCTGGGGCCAACGTCCTGACTTTC.